The subject of this entry is one T cell receptor beta chain. Its matching antigen is unknown. A read error may produce the germline difference seen at one junction end. This specimen belongs to a study of tumor-infiltrating lymphocytes in primary liver carcinoma. Overall study: Participating patients were men and women between 30 and 69 years old.

Germline V gene data show CDR1 as SGHAT and CDR2 as FQNNGV. This CDR3 has 15 residues. Constant-region priming of about 500 ng total RNA yielded TCR beta cDNA. Three rounds of nested multiplex PCR with slightly modified ARM-PCR produced TCR beta libraries. Amplification in the first two PCR rounds was performed using TRBV1-TRBV30 forward primers and a C-beta reverse primer for roughly 9 cycles each. TCRdb fed the multiplex PCR reads into MiXCR, producing one record per CDR3 protein. The sample lists about 200,000 distinct CDR3 sequences, almost 65% occurring once. The blood RNA (from unsorted whole blood) was obtained, and germline DNA was also extracted. General study points: Tumor top-250-clone fraction significantly exceeded that of blood (p = 0.039). CD8+ and CD4+ repertoires went uncompared, the samples being bulk unsorted.

The genes are TRBV11-2 and TRBJ2-3; tentative D call: TRBD1 (6 bases). Input material: peripheral blood. The clonotype originates from a woman aged 55-69 years with primary liver carcinoma and hepatitis B virus infection. The CDR3 nucleotides read TGTGCCAGCAGGTTCAGACAGGACCGCACAGATACGCTGTATTTT. Amino acids: CASRFRQDRTDTLYF. Using reference TRBV11-2 and TRBJ2-3 for the parts outside the CDR3, the full variable domain is EAGVAQSPRYKIIEKRQSVAFWCNPISGHATLYWYQQILGQGPKLLIQFQNNGVVDDSQLPKDRFSAERLKGVDSTLKIQPAKLEDSAVYLCASRFRQDRTDTLYFGPGTRLTVL.